The present T cell receptor beta chain was sequenced within a study of cytomegalovirus exposure and HLA in healthy donors. This CDR3 has 13 amino acids. Trimming left V 4 bases short and J 8 bases short, with 12 bases between. Germline V gene sequence: CDR1 SGHTA, CDR2 FQGNSA. Study-wide results and caveats: Immune exposure data for these donors was limited to CMV serostatus.

PCR was performed using 60 Vbeta and 13 Jbeta primers. Using immunoSEQ multiplex PCR, the repertoire was profiled, and TCRdb retains in-frame clones only, with some absent. The sample yields over 150,000 clones, around 72% seen once. As to this clone: Its cognate antigen is unknown.

The chain is built from TRBV7-2 and TRBJ2-1; possibly TRBD2 for D (6 bases). Sequencing was carried out using PBMCs. The clonotype originates from a man aged 18 to 35 in good health and CMV-seronegative. CDR3 coding DNA: TGTGCCAGCAGCTCCCTGACTAGTCATGAGCAGTTCTTC. Its protein product is CASSSLTSHEQFF.